The sequence of this TCR beta chain was determined in a study of blood T cell repertoires in COVID-19. Overall study: The cDNA or gDNA used as material had been derived from T cells, B-cell-depleted T cells, or PBMCs.

The ends lost 3 bases at V and 4 bases at J; junction bases unmatched: 7. The CDR3 totals 15 residues. Germline loops: CDR1 SGHRS, CDR2 YFSETQ. Profiled with immunoSEQ multiplex PCR; TCRdb holds only in-frame clones, not every one. The sample carries over 350,000 clones, roughly 89% recorded once. V gene TRBV5-1 combines with J gene TRBJ2-3, with 8 bases identical to TRBD1. This sequence originates from a woman aged 25 to 39 with acute or convalescent COVID-19. The specimen sequenced was peripheral blood. The CDR3 loop reads CASSSGQVLADTQYF. The CDR3 DNA reads TGCGCCAGCAGCTCGGGACAGGTCCTGGCAGATACGCAGTATTTT. Variable domain in full (rest from reference TRBV5-1 and TRBJ2-3): KAGVTQTPRYLIKTRGQQVTLSCSPISGHRSVSWYQQTPGQGLQFLFEYFSETQRNKGNFPGRFSGRQFSNSRSEMNVSTLELGDSALYLCASSSGQVLADTQYFGPGTRLTVL.